This TCR beta chain came from a study of blood T cell repertoires in COVID-19. Study-level background: Italy, Spain and the United States were the sources of the convalescent and acute COVID-19 samples. PBMCs, B-cell-depleted T cells, or T cells were the source of the cDNA or gDNA that made up the material.

Participants were aged about 18 to 90 years, lived in over 20 US areas, and enrolled virtually. Each participant's cohort was designated according to participant-reported clinical history. V lost 7 bases and J lost 2, with 15 bases in between. CDR3 size: 15 residues. Looked up from germline, CDR1 is SGHTA and CDR2 is FQGNSA. The assay was immunoSEQ multiplex PCR, and TCRdb's table has in-frame clones only and misses some. The profile shows about 480,000 clones, 75% to 90% of them singletons. The source of this sequence is a woman aged 60 to 75 who had recovered from COVID-19. The rearrangement uses TRBV7-2 and TRBJ1-3, with D maybe TRBD1 (6 bases). Sequences were obtained from PBMCs or T cells enriched from blood (not recorded which). The CDR3 protein is CASTMGGDTGNTIYF. The CDR3 DNA reads TGTGCCAGCACCATGGGAGGGGACACTGGAAACACCATATATTTT.